Given below is one T cell receptor beta chain in context. The antigen remains undetermined. V lost 3 bases and J 5 bases, leaving 11 bases between the germline ends. CDR1 and CDR2 from the germline V gene are MDHEN and SYDVKM. The CDR3 is made up of 14 amino acids. This record comes from a study of cytomegalovirus exposure and HLA in healthy donors. Findings of the study overall: The availability of immune exposure information extended only to CMV serostatus. Many donors shared some public TCRs, even though most TCR sequences were rare. Several of the most significant clusters were apparently associated with common viral pathogens in a later analysis. A later analysis showed TCR association rates differing by HLA locus, peaking at DRB1 and lowest at HLA-C.

PCR was performed using 60 Vbeta and 13 Jbeta primers. This table comes from immunoSEQ multiplex PCR, and its TCRdb copy is limited to in-frame clones, with some not included. Counted here are about 220,000 clones, 76% occurring once; the ten biggest clones make up 0.63%. The sequenced sample was PBMCs. The gene calls are TRBV28 and TRBJ2-1; no clear D. The sequence was obtained from a man younger than 35 in good health and CMV-seronegative. The CDR3 coding sequence is TGTGCCAGCAGTTTGTGGCAGGAAAACAATGAGCAGTTCTTC. Its translation: CASSLWQENNEQFF.